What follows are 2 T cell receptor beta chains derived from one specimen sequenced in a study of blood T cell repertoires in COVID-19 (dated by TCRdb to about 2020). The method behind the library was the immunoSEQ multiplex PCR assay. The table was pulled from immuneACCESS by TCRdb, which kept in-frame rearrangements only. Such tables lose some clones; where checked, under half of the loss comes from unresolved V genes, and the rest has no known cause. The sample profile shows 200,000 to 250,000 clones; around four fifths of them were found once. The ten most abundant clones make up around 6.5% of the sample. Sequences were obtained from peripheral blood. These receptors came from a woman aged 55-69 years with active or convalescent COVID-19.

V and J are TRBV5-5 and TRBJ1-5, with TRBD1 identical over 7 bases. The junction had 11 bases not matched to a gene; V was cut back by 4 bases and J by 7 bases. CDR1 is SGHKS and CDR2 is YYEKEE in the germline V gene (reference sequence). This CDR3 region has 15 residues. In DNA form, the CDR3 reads TGTGCCAGCAGCGACGGGACAGCATCATACCAGCCCCAGCATTTT. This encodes CASSDGTASYQPQHF.

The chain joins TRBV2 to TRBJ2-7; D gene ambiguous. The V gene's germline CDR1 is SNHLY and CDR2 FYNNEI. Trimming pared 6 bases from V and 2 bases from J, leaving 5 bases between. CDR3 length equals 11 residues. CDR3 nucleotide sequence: TGTGCCAGCAGCCTAACCTACGAGCAGTACGTC. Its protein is CASSLTYEQYV.